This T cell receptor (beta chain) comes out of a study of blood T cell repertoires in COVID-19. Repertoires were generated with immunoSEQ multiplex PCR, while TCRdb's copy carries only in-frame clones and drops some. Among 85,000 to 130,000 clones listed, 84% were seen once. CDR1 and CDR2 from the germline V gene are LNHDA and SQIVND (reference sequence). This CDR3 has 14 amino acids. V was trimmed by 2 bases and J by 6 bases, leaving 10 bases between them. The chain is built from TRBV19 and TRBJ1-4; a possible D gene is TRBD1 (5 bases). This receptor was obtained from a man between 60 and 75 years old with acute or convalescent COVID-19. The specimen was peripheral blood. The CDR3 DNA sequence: TGTGCCAGTAGTATAAGGGGAGGAGATGAAAAACTGTTTTTT. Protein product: CASSIRGGDEKLFF.